This T cell receptor beta chain appears in the sequencing data of a study of blood T cell repertoires in COVID-19. On the study more broadly: Spain, Italy and the United States supplied samples that represented acute and convalescent COVID-19. In each case, the material was cDNA or gDNA derived from T cells, B-cell-depleted T cells, or PBMCs.

How the authors handled the data: Cell counts per sample came from amplifying reference gene primers. TCRdb keeps only in-frame clones here, not all; method: immunoSEQ multiplex PCR. That table gives V, J and clone size, and the DNA gave D and trimming. The table shows roughly 28,000 clones, with about 83% occurring only once. Trimming took 3 bases from V and 5 from J; bases not matched to a gene: 4. Germline lookup yields CDR1 MNHNS and CDR2 SASEGT. The CDR3 contains 13 residues. The J gene is TRBJ2-7, the V gene TRBV6-1; 7 bases map to TRBD1. The sample comprised peripheral blood. This sequence was found in a man between 70 and 80 years old with acute or convalescent COVID-19. CDR3 in DNA: TGTGCCAGCAGTGACACAGGGGAACACGAGCAGTACTTC. Translation: CASSDTGEHEQYF.